These 28 T cell receptor beta chains originate from one sample sequenced in a study of blood T cells in healthy people across ages. Primed by a sample-barcoded 5' primer and a J-beta primer mix, a second PCR proceeded for about 7 to 11 cycles. TCRdb passed the 5' RACE reads through MiXCR, listing each CDR3 protein once. This sample has under 2 million distinct CDR3 sequences, with around 35% found just once. Specimen: blood. Receptors were obtained from a young woman in good health.

The V call is TRBV20-1, the J call TRBJ1-1, with a possible D match to TRBD1 (5 bases). Germline V lookup: CDR1 DFQATT, CDR2 SNEGSKA (reference sequence). Between the trimmed V and J ends, which lost 6 bases and 7 bases, there was a span of 15 bases. CDR3 length equals 12 residues. The CDR3 sequence is CSANMNGGEAFF. The DNA for the CDR3 is TGCAGTGCGAACATGAACGGGGGTGAAGCTTTCTTT.

The chain employs TRBV28 and TRBJ2-4; 8 bases map to TRBD2. The germline gives CDR1 MDHEN, CDR2 SYDVKM. Unmatched junction bases numbered 10, after V lost 5 bases and J lost 4 bases. CDR3 length: 16 amino acids. The CDR3 sequence: CASSPVGTRGKNIQYF. The CDR3 DNA is TGTGCCAGCAGTCCGGTCGGGACTAGAGGTAAAAACATTCAGTACTTC.

The chain carries TRBV20-1 and TRBJ2-5, with no clear D. Germline lookup yields CDR1 DFQATT and CDR2 SNEGSKA (reference sequence). The V end was cut by 0 bases, the J end by 2 bases, with 7 bases between. The CDR3 is 13 residues long. CDR3 in amino acids: CSAREGNQETQYF. The CDR3 DNA sequence: TGCAGTGCTAGAGAAGGGAATCAAGAGACCCAGTACTTC.

This sequence joins TRBV14 and TRBJ2-1; D is perhaps TRBD1 or TRBD2 (7 bases each). This CDR3 has 14 residues. The V end lost 4 bases, the J end lost 10 bases, and 17 bases lay between the germline ends. Per germline, CDR1 SGHDN and CDR2 FVKESK. This CDR3 is CASSPSYRGLEQFF. The DNA of the CDR3 is TGTGCCAGCAGCCCCTCCTACAGGGGACTAGAGCAGTTCTTC.

The chain is built from TRBV5-1 and TRBJ2-7, with 14 bases aligning to TRBD2. CDR1 is SGHRS, CDR2 YFSETQ, per germline. The CDR3 extends over 17 amino acids. V shed 4 bases, J shed 2 bases, and the junction held 8 bases outside the gene matches. CDR3 in DNA: TGCGCCAGCAGCCCGACTAGCGGGGGGGACCTTGCCTACGAGCAGTACTTC. Translation: CASSPTSGGDLAYEQYF.

This clonotype has only a few counts. Here the CDR3 reads CSAEGGAGEYNEQFF. The CDR3 DNA follows: TGCAGTGCTGAGGGTGGAGCGGGGGAGTACAATGAGCAGTTCTTC. V gene TRBV20-1 combines with J gene TRBJ2-1; 8 nucleotides line up with TRBD2. The germline CDR1 and CDR2 sequences are DFQATT and SNEGSKA (reference sequence). The CDR3 contains 15 residues. Trimming at V came to 5 bases and at J to 4 bases, leaving 10 bases not matched to a gene.

This clonotype was observed a handful of times. V is TRBV10-3 and J is TRBJ2-5; D not resolved. The germline V gene encodes CDR1 ENHRY and CDR2 SYGVKD. V was shortened by 3 bases and J by 1 base, with 15 bases between the two germline ends. CDR3 length: 16 amino acids. CDR3 loop: CAISDGPTGVQETQYF. CDR3 DNA sequence: TGTGCCATCAGTGACGGTCCTACCGGAGTCCAAGAGACCCAGTACTTC.

This chain joins TRBV30 and TRBJ2-7, with a weak D call TRBD2 (8 bases). The V and J ends lost 5 bases and 6 bases respectively, with 20 bases between them. The germline CDR1 and CDR2 sequences are GTSNPN and SVGIG (reference sequence). The CDR3 has 14 residues. The CDR3 sequence is CAWDRASGPSEQYF. In DNA form, the CDR3 reads TGTGCCTGGGACAGGGCTAGCGGGCCCAGCGAGCAGTACTTC.

This clonotype occurred a few times. The chain has TRBV20-1 and TRBJ2-5, with TRBD2 matching 9 bases. Germline CDR1 is DFQATT and CDR2 is SNEGSKA (reference sequence). The trim removed 6 bases at V and 2 bases at J, leaving 7 bases unmatched. The CDR3 sequence is 14 residues long. The CDR3 region is CSAAPSGKQETQYF. CDR3 coding DNA: TGCAGTGCAGCCCCTAGCGGGAAACAAGAGACCCAGTACTTC.

This clonotype has only a few counts. The chain combines TRBV9 with TRBJ2-4; D possibly uses TRBD1 or TRBD2 (5 bases each). The CDR3 has 19 amino acids. V dropped 4 bases and J dropped 5 bases, with 28 bases sitting between them. CDR1 is SGDLS and CDR2 is YYNGEE in the germline V gene. The CDR3 DNA sequence: TGTGCCAGCAGCTTCAAGACCGCCGGGACCCTAACCGGTGAAAACATTCAGTACTTC. This codes for CASSFKTAGTLTGENIQYF.

This clonotype was seen a handful of times. This rearrangement joins TRBV5-1 to TRBJ2-5, with TRBD2 as a possible D gene (5 bases). The assigned J gene may be wrong: the sequence end matches TRBJ2-7 better. The CDR3 loop spans 14 amino acids. In germline, CDR1 is SGHRS, CDR2 YFSETQ. CDR3 sequence: CASSIVGVDYEQYF. The CDR3, as DNA: TGCGCCAGCAGCATAGTCGGGGTCGACTACGAGCAGTACTTC.

The rearrangement uses TRBV7-4 and TRBJ1-2; TRBD1 aligns across 9 bases. Germline values: CDR1 SGHVT, CDR2 SQSDAQ. This CDR3 is built from 15 residues. With V trimmed by 5 bases and J by 1 base, 5 bases remained unmatched. The CDR3 DNA follows: TGTGCCAGCAGCCCAAGGACAGGGGATAACTATGGCTACACCTTC. Protein sequence: CASSPRTGDNYGYTF.

V usage is TRBV3-1 and J usage is TRBJ2-5, with D perhaps TRBD1 or TRBD2 (6 bases each). Looked up from germline, CDR1 is LGHDT and CDR2 is YNNKEL (reference sequence). The CDR3 has 15 residues. Trimming removed 3 bases from V and 4 bases from J, with 15 bases in between. The CDR3 protein is CASSHPRGRGETQYF. CDR3 DNA sequence: TGTGCCAGCAGCCACCCCCGGGGGCGGGGAGAGACCCAGTACTTC.

Ten or more counts support this clonotype. The chain combines TRBV4-1 with TRBJ2-5, with D possibly TRBD2 on 6 matching bases. Germline values: CDR1 MGHRA, CDR2 YSYEKL. With 1 base removed from V and 5 bases from J, the gap between germline ends came to 23 bases. The CDR3 is made up of 18 amino acids. The chain's CDR3 is CASSQAGGVGFFMETQYF. DNA for the CDR3: TGCGCCAGCAGCCAAGCGGGCGGGGTTGGTTTCTTTATGGAGACCCAGTACTTC.

This chain joins TRBV7-9 and TRBJ2-5; TRBD1 matches 10 bases. This CDR3 comprises 15 residues. Germline V lookup: CDR1 SEHNR, CDR2 FQNEAQ (reference sequence). V dropped 6 bases and J dropped 5; count of bases not matched to a gene: 9. CDR3 residues: CASRDRDRGEETQYF. CDR3 nucleotides: TGTGCCAGCAGGGATCGGGACAGGGGTGAGGAGACCCAGTACTTC.

The sample holds one count of this clonotype. This chain connects TRBV3-1 to TRBJ2-7; D uncertain. The CDR3 spans 13 residues. The germline CDR1 and CDR2 sequences are LGHDT and YNNKEL (reference sequence). V lost 5 bases and J 5 bases, leaving 13 bases between the germline ends. The CDR3 coding sequence is TGTGCCAGCAGCATGGACGGATTCAACGAGCAGTACTTC. Protein: CASSMDGFNEQYF.

The chain links TRBV29-1 to TRBJ1-2, with 7 bases that match TRBD1. The V segment lost 5 bases and the J segment 4 bases; nucleotides outside the gene matches: 7. Germline loops: CDR1 SQVTM, CDR2 ANQGSEA. CDR3 length equals 13 residues. The CDR3 protein is CSVSTGVSYGYTF. DNA of the CDR3: TGCAGCGTTTCTACAGGGGTGAGCTATGGCTACACCTTC.

This clonotype has more than one count but fewer than ten. The gene calls are TRBV19 and TRBJ2-5; tentatively, D is TRBD1 (6 bases). The J call may not be correct, given that the DNA end is closer to TRBJ2-7. The CDR3 consists of 13 residues. Germline values: CDR1 LNHDA, CDR2 SQIVND (reference sequence). The CDR3, as DNA: TGTGCCAGTAGTATAACAGGGAAATACGAGCAGTACTTC. It translates to CASSITGKYEQYF.

The chain is built from TRBV15 and TRBJ2-7; TRBD2 agrees at 9 bases. The J call may be wrong; the DNA end is better matched by TRBJ2-5. Germline V gene lookup returns CDR1 LNHNV and CDR2 YYDKDF (reference sequence). This CDR3 spans 17 amino acids. The CDR3: CATTGAGGSYTRETQYF. The CDR3 DNA follows: TGTGCCACCACCGGGGCGGGGGGGTCGTATACGAGAGAGACCCAGTACTTC.

Ten or more counts support this clonotype. The genes are TRBV20-1 and TRBJ2-3; D may be TRBD2 (5 bases). The CDR3 totals 13 residues. The V gene's germline CDR1 is DFQATT and CDR2 SNEGSKA (reference sequence). Deletions cut 3 bases from V and 4 bases from J, with 11 bases between. In DNA, the CDR3 is TGCAGTGCTAGCGATTCGAGGGCAGATACGCAGTATTTT. This sequence encodes CSASDSRADTQYF.

As to this clonotype: One junction end disagrees with the germline gene, perhaps due to a read error. The chain combines TRBV20-1 with TRBJ1-1, with TRBD1 matching 9 bases. This CDR3 comprises 15 residues. Germline V gives CDR1 DFQATT, CDR2 SNEGSKA (reference sequence). CDR3 amino acids: CSATRTGEGNAEAFF. Written as DNA, the CDR3 is TGCAGTGCTACCCGGACAGGGGAAGGGAACGCTGAAGCTTTCTTT.

This clonotype showed up just a few times. The J gene is TRBJ2-1, the V gene TRBV6-2 or TRBV6-3; no clear D gene. The CDR3 runs to 14 residues. Trimming stripped 3 bases from V and 4 bases from J, with 10 bases between. CDR1 is MNHEY and CDR2 is SVGEGT in the germline V gene. CDR3 DNA sequence: TGTGCCAGCAGTTATTCGAGTACATACAATGAGCAGTTCTTC. Translated, it gives CASSYSSTYNEQFF.

The rearrangement uses TRBV7-9 and TRBJ2-7; tentatively, D is TRBD1 (6 bases). CDR1 is SEHNR, CDR2 FQNEAQ, per germline (reference sequence). V was shortened by 5 bases and J by 3 bases, with 14 bases between the two germline ends. The CDR3 loop spans 14 amino acids. CDR3 DNA sequence: TGTGCCAGCAGCCCAGGACAGACCAACTACGAGCAGTACTTC. As protein: CASSPGQTNYEQYF.

This clonotype turned up a few times. V and J are TRBV7-2 and TRBJ1-2; D gene uncertain. CDR1 is SGHTA and CDR2 is FQGNSA in the germline V gene. V lost 5 bases to trimming and J lost 8 bases, with 15 bases between them. This CDR3 contains 13 residues. Written as DNA, the CDR3 is TGTGCCAGCAGCCCCCGGCTAGGTCGGGGCTACACCTTC. It codes for CASSPRLGRGYTF.

Only a few counts were recorded for this clonotype. J is TRBJ1-2 and V is TRBV20-1, with D possibly TRBD1 on 6 matching bases. This CDR3 has 15 amino acids. V was trimmed by 3 bases and J by 7 bases, leaving 21 bases between them. Germline V gene data show CDR1 as DFQATT and CDR2 as SNEGSKA (reference sequence). CDR3 protein: CSASGGNTGRAGYTF. CDR3 DNA sequence: TGCAGTGCTAGCGGCGGTAATACAGGGCGCGCTGGCTACACCTTC.

This clonotype was observed a handful of times. The genes are TRBV4-1 and TRBJ1-2; tentatively, D is TRBD1 (6 bases). The CDR3 totals 14 residues. From germline, CDR1 is MGHRA and CDR2 YSYEKL. Trimming shortened V by 0 bases and J by 8 bases, and 13 bases separated the two germline ends. The CDR3 coding sequence is TGCGCCAGCAGCCAAGAAGCAGGGGTTGACGGCTACACCTTC. As protein: CASSQEAGVDGYTF.

A remark on this clonotype: At one boundary the junction diverges from the germline segment, which might be a read error. The chain uses TRBV9 and TRBJ2-6, with 8 nucleotides matching TRBD2. CDR3 length: 19 amino acids. The germline V gene has CDR1 SGDLS and CDR2 YYNGEE. The CDR3: CASSVRVAGPNSGANVLTF. The CDR3 DNA follows: TGTGCCAGCAGCGTGAGAGTAGCGGGACCGAACTCTGGGGCCAACGTCTTGACTTTC.

This clonotype occurred a few times. The chain has TRBV11-1 and TRBJ2-1; D is perhaps TRBD2 (6 bases). The germline V gene has CDR1 SGHAT and CDR2 FQDESV (reference sequence). Trimming cost V 1 base and J 6 bases, with 10 bases left between them. The CDR3 sequence is 14 residues long. For the CDR3, the DNA is TGTGCCAGCAGCTTAGACGGGAGAAGCAATGAGCAGTTCTTC. It yields the protein CASSLDGRSNEQFF.